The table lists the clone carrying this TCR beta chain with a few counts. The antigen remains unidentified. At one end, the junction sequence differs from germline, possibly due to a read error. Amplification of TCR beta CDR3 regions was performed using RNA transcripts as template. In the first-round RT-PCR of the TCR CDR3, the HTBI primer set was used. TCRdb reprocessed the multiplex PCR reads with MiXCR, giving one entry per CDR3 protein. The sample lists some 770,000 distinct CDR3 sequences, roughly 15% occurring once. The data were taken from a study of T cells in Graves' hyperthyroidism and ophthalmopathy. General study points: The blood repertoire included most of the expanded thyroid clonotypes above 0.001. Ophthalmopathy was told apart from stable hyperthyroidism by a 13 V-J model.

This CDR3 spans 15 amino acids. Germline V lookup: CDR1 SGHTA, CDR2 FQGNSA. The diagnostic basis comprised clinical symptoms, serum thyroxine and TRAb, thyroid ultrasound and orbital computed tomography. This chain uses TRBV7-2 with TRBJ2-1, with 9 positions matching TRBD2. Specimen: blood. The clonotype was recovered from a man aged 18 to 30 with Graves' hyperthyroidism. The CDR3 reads CASRALASGANEQSF. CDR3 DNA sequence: TGTGCCAGCCGCGCTCTGGCTAGCGGGGCCAATGAGCAGTCCTTC.